This paragraph covers one TCR beta chain sequence. The data derive from a study of resident and recirculating memory T cells in vitiligo. CDR3 length: 16 residues. Trimming cost V 2 bases and J 1 base; bases outside gene matches: 2. Germline-derived CDR1 and CDR2 are SGHNT and YYREEE (reference sequence). Data came from immunoSEQ multiplex PCR; TCRdb stores just in-frame clones and leaves some out. This sample has 75,000 to 95,000 clones; about 91% occur once, and the top ten carry approximately 5.4%. The receptor was derived from a male donor with vitiligo. The sequencing sample was made of blood. This chain connects TRBV5-4 to TRBJ1-3, with 11 bases matching TRBD1. The DNA for the CDR3 is TGTGCCAGCAGCTTAGGACAGGGGGCGTCTGGAAACACCATATATTTT. Translated: CASSLGQGASGNTIYF.